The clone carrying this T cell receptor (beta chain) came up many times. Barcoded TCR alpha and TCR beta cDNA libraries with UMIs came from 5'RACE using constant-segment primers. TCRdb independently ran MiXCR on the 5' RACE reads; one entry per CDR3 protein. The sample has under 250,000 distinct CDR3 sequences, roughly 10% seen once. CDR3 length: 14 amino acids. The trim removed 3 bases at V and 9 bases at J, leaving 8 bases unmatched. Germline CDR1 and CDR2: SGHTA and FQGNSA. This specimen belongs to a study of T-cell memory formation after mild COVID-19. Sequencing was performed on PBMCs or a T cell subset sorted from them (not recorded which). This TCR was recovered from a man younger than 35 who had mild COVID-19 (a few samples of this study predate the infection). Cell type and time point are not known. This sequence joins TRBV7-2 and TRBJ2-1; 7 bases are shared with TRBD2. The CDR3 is CASSFTGGGIEQFF. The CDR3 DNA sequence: TGTGCCAGCAGCTTCACGGGGGGTGGGATTGAGCAGTTCTTC. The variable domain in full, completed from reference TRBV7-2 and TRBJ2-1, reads GAGVSQSPSNKVTEKGKDVELRCDPISGHTALYWYRQSLGQGLEFLIYFQGNSAPDKSGLPSDRFSAERTGGSVSTLTIQRTQQEDSAVYLCASSFTGGGIEQFFGPGTRLTVL.